The 10 T cell receptor beta chains below were found in one sample sequenced in a study of spatial heterogeneity in lung cancer. The time point is: sample taken at primary tumor resection. Sequencing covered unsorted whole RNA taken from tumor, nontumor lung or frozen PBMC. TCRdb reprocessed the 5' RACE reads via MiXCR and lists one record per CDR3 protein. This sample yields 20,000 to 25,000 distinct CDR3 sequences, of which approximately 4.4% are seen a single time; around 7% belongs to the top ten. Sample: PBMCs, taken at surgery. The receptors originated from a male donor with early-stage non-small cell lung cancer.

This clonotype was detected ten times or more. The V gene is TRBV9, the J gene TRBJ1-2; D is possibly TRBD1 (6 bases). The CDR3 is 16 residues long. The germline CDR1 and CDR2 sequences are SGDLS and YYNGEE. Trimming pared 3 bases from V and 1 base from J, leaving 16 bases between. The CDR3 is CASSAGYPGDNYGYTF. Here the CDR3 DNA reads TGTGCCAGCAGCGCAGGGTATCCAGGGGATAACTATGGCTACACCTTC.

The CDR3, as DNA: TGTGCCAGCAGCTTAGACCGCTACATCAATGAGCAGTTCTTC. This sequence encodes CASSLDRYINEQFF. The rearrangement joins TRBV7-9 to TRBJ2-1; no definite D call. CDR1 and CDR2 (germline): SEHNR, FQNEAQ (reference sequence). The CDR3 runs to 14 residues. The V gene lost 1 base and the J gene lost 6 bases, with 10 bases spanning the gap.

Sample share makes this clonotype medium-sized. V and J are TRBV13 and TRBJ1-1; 8 bases line up with TRBD1. The CDR3 is 14 amino acids. CDR1 is PRHDT and CDR2 is FYEKMQ in the germline V gene (reference sequence). After removal of 5 bases from V and 5 bases from J, the junction contained 7 bases not matched to a gene. Written as DNA, the CDR3 is TGTGCCAGCAGCGACAGGGGTTATAATACTGAAGCTTTCTTT. Protein sequence: CASSDRGYNTEAFF.

This clonotype was seen repeatedly, ten times or more. The gene calls are TRBV6-5 and TRBJ2-7; 7 nucleotides match TRBD1. Germline V gene lookup returns CDR1 MNHEY and CDR2 SVGAGI. V lost 5 bases, J lost 2 bases, and 9 bases stayed unmatched. The CDR3 length is 15 residues. DNA for the CDR3: TGTGCCAGCAGTGCCGGACAGGTTCAAGCCTACGAGCAGTACTTC. Translated, it gives CASSAGQVQAYEQYF.

This clonotype is medium-sized in the sample. This chain links TRBV18 with TRBJ2-5; 9 nucleotides align to TRBD2. Germline CDR1 reads KGHSH; CDR2 reads LQKENI. V lost 3 bases to trimming and J lost 3 bases; unmatched junction nucleotides: 11. This CDR3 is 17 amino acids long. The chain's CDR3 is CASSPLPDSGRKETQYF. In DNA, the CDR3 is TGTGCCAGCTCACCGCTCCCCGATAGCGGGAGAAAAGAGACCCAGTACTTC.

This clonotype was counted a few times. The CDR3 loop reads CASSPGGPYNEQFF. The CDR3 nucleotides are TGTGCCAGCAGTCCCGGGGGCCCCTACAATGAGCAGTTCTTC. V usage is TRBV27 and J usage is TRBJ2-1; D is possibly TRBD1 or TRBD2 (6 bases each). This CDR3 is 14 amino acids long. V lost 5 bases to trimming and J lost 2 bases, with 10 bases between them. Germline V gene sequence: CDR1 MNHEY, CDR2 SMNVEV (reference sequence).

This clonotype was seen at least ten times. Relative to the germline gene, one junction end is altered; a read error may explain this. The chain joins TRBV7-7 to TRBJ2-7; tentatively, D is TRBD2 (6 bases). Per germline, CDR1 SSHAT and CDR2 FNYEAQ (reference sequence). There are 13 residues in the CDR3. The CDR3 here is CASSQAGTYEQYF. In DNA form, the CDR3 reads TGTGCTAGCAGCCAAGCGGGCACCTACGAGCAGTACTTC.

This clonotype was picked up many times. The J gene is TRBJ2-1, the V gene TRBV20-1; 7 bases agree with TRBD2. Germline values: CDR1 DFQATT, CDR2 SNEGSKA (reference sequence). V gave up 0 bases and J gave up 4 bases; unmatched junction bases: 6. The CDR3 extends over 15 amino acids. CDR3 DNA sequence: TGCAGTGCTAGAGATGATCTGCGGGAGTACAATGAGCAGTTCTTC. It translates to CSARDDLREYNEQFF.

About this clonotype itself: Possible read error: a much larger clone is one base away. This sequence joins TRBV7-3 and TRBJ2-5, with D possibly matching TRBD2 (5 bases). V lost 4 bases to trimming and J lost 5 bases, with 17 bases between them. This CDR3 is built from 15 residues. Germline values: CDR1 SGHTA, CDR2 FQGTGA. CDR3 in amino acids: CASSSTLASWETQYF. In nucleotides, the CDR3 is TGTGCCAGCAGCTCAACATTGGCTAGCTGGGAGACCCAGTACTTC.

This clonotype was recorded at least ten times. The chain joins TRBV2 to TRBJ1-6, with no clear D. Germline V CDR1 and CDR2: SNHLY, FYNNEI. The V and J ends lost 5 bases and 2 bases respectively, with 7 bases between them. The CDR3 runs to 14 residues. CDR3 sequence: CASSNQAYNSPLHF. Written as DNA, the CDR3 is TGTGCCAGCAGTAATCAGGCCTATAATTCACCCCTCCACTTT.